This TCR beta chain was identified during a study of chronic HIV infection and antiretroviral therapy. This clonotype was picked up a small number of times. TCRdb called the 5' RACE reads again in MiXCR, with one record for every CDR3 protein. The table records about 31,000 distinct CDR3 sequences, roughly 8.7% of them present only once. The CDR3 is 13 residues long. V was clipped by 5 bases and J by 7 bases, with 12 bases between them. The chain has TRBV12-3 or TRBV12-4 and TRBJ2-1; weak D call: TRBD1 (5 bases). The source of this sequence is an adult who had HIV and had not received antiretroviral therapy, or was an uninfected healthy control (not recorded which). The sample comprised peripheral blood. Written as DNA, the CDR3 is TGTGCCAGCAGTCCCCTGCAGGGTAATGAGCAGTTCTTC. Protein: CASSPLQGNEQFF.